Each of the 32 T cell receptor beta chains below was sequenced from the same sample in a study of T-cell reconstitution after alpha-beta-depleted transplantation in children. TCRbeta library preparation incorporated unique molecular identifiers. TCRdb re-called the PCR reads through MiXCR, storing one row per CDR3 protein. The sample lists around 360,000 distinct CDR3 sequences, approximately 10% seen once, with about 2.3% in the top ten. Sample: PBMCs from the stem cell graft donor, taken from the stem cell graft. These receptors were collected from a human donor who donated a stem cell graft to a child with acute lymphoblastic leukemia.

This clonotype was picked up a small number of times. The V gene is TRBV7-2, the J gene TRBJ1-5; D perhaps matches TRBD1 (5 bases). Trimming shortened V by 5 bases and J by 1 base, and 12 bases separated the two germline ends. Germline V gene lookup returns CDR1 SGHTA and CDR2 FQGNSA. The CDR3 contains 15 residues. CDR3 in amino acids: CASSTQGGSNQPQHF. The CDR3 coding sequence is TGTGCCAGCAGCACTCAGGGAGGGAGCAATCAGCCCCAGCATTTT.

This clonotype was seen many times. The rearrangement joins TRBV20-1 to TRBJ2-5; 8 nucleotides agree with TRBD2. Germline V gene sequence: CDR1 DFQATT, CDR2 SNEGSKA (reference sequence). The J segment lost 5 bases and the V segment lost 6 bases, leaving 11 bases of the junction unmatched. The CDR3 runs to 14 residues. The CDR3 region is CSAKAGAVRETQYF. DNA of the CDR3: TGCAGTGCGAAAGCGGGAGCGGTCCGGGAGACCCAGTACTTC.

This chain uses TRBV6-2 or TRBV6-3 with TRBJ2-2; TRBD1 matches 8 bases. The CDR3 covers 16 residues. With 6 bases clipped from V and 1 base from J, the junction kept 7 bases outside the gene matches. In germline, CDR1 is MNHEY, CDR2 SVGEGT. The DNA of the CDR3 is TGTGCCAGCAGGAGGGCGGACAGGGTGAACACCGGGGAGCTGTTTTTT. Residues: CASRRADRVNTGELFF.

V usage is TRBV7-8 and J usage is TRBJ2-3; a possible D gene is TRBD1 (5 bases). V was clipped by 0 bases and J by 2 bases, with 12 bases between them. The germline V gene has CDR1 SGHVS and CDR2 FQNEAQ. The CDR3 totals 16 residues. CDR3 protein: CASSLAGTGFTDTQYF. The DNA for the CDR3 is TGTGCCAGCAGCTTAGCTGGCACAGGCTTCACAGATACGCAGTATTTT.

The chain is built from TRBV7-3 and TRBJ2-1, with 10 bases identical to TRBD1. V lost 5 bases to trimming and J lost 6 bases; unmatched junction nucleotides: 7. The CDR3 extends over 15 amino acids. The germline V gene has CDR1 SGHTA and CDR2 FQGTGA. CDR3 residues: CASSGPGQGFNEQFF. DNA of the CDR3: TGTGCCAGCAGCGGGCCGGGACAGGGGTTCAATGAGCAGTTCTTC.

The chain has TRBV20-1 and TRBJ2-7; maybe TRBD2 (6 bases). Germline CDR1 DFQATT, CDR2 SNEGSKA (reference sequence). Trimming left V 0 bases short and J 4 bases short, with 10 bases between. The CDR3 has 13 amino acids. The CDR3 region has the DNA TGCAGTGCTAGAGATCGGGGGAGGTACGAGCAGTACTTC. Encoded protein: CSARDRGRYEQYF.

A few counts support this clonotype. The chain has TRBV7-6 and TRBJ2-2; tentative D call: TRBD2 (6 bases). The germline gives CDR1 SGHVS, CDR2 FNYEAQ. V lost 6 bases to trimming and J lost 6 bases, with 23 bases between them. The CDR3 covers 17 residues. The CDR3 sequence is CASSSIHGGRPSGELFF. CDR3 nucleotides: TGTGCCAGCAGTTCCATTCACGGGGGTAGACCGTCCGGGGAGCTGTTTTTT.

This clonotype was seen ten or more times. The genes are TRBV14 and TRBJ2-3, with a weak D call TRBD2 (6 bases). The CDR3 contains 14 residues. Germline CDR1 and CDR2: SGHDN and FVKESK. The ends were cut back, 4 bases at V and 4 bases at J, with 12 bases in the middle. The CDR3 protein is CASSRPSAPDTQYF. As DNA, the CDR3 is TGTGCCAGCAGCCGGCCTAGCGCTCCAGATACGCAGTATTTT.

V is TRBV4-1 and J is TRBJ2-1; D call uncertain. The CDR3 runs to 12 residues. CDR1 is MGHRA and CDR2 is YSYEKL in the germline V gene. V lost 0 bases to trimming and J lost 10 bases, with 7 bases between them. CDR3 amino acids: CASSQDQREQFF. DNA of the CDR3: TGCGCCAGCAGCCAAGATCAAAGAGAGCAGTTCTTC.

This clonotype was seen many times. V gene TRBV5-1 combines with J gene TRBJ2-7, with D tentatively TRBD1 (7 bases). Per germline, CDR1 SGHRS and CDR2 YFSETQ. CDR3 size: 14 residues. V was cut by 4 bases and J by 6 bases, with 17 bases left in between. The CDR3 loop is CASSIGGTDREQYF. In nucleotides, the CDR3 is TGCGCCAGCAGCATTGGCGGGACAGATCGCGAGCAGTACTTC.

V gene TRBV4-3 combines with J gene TRBJ2-1, with TRBD2 matching over 13 bases. The CDR3 loop spans 16 amino acids. J lost 6 bases, V lost 0 bases, and 2 bases had no gene match. Germline CDR1 reads LGHNA; CDR2 reads YSLEER. The DNA of the CDR3 is TGCGCCAGCAGCCAAGATACTAGCGGGAGGGTCAATGAGCAGTTCTTC. Encoded protein: CASSQDTSGRVNEQFF.

This clonotype was counted a few times. The chain uses TRBV5-1 and TRBJ2-1; tentative D call: TRBD2 (7 bases). Germline V gene data show CDR1 as SGHRS and CDR2 as YFSETQ. The length of the CDR3 is 17 residues. The V end was cut by 4 bases, the J end by 4 bases, with 21 bases between. Written as DNA, the CDR3 is TGCGCCAGCAGCCCGACCCAGGGGAGGGGAGGATACAATGAGCAGTTCTTC. This gives the protein CASSPTQGRGGYNEQFF.

This clonotype has just a few counts. The chain links TRBV6-6 to TRBJ2-7, with D possibly matching TRBD1 (5 bases). V lost 6 bases and J 2 bases, leaving 11 bases between the germline ends. Germline V gene data show CDR1 as MNHNY and CDR2 as SVGAGI (reference sequence). The CDR3 covers 13 residues. CDR3 in DNA: TGTGCCAGCAGCTACGACAGAACCTACGAGCAGTACTTC. This encodes CASSYDRTYEQYF.

The V gene is TRBV15, the J gene TRBJ1-4; D is uncertain. V lost 3 bases, J lost 3 bases, and 11 bases lay in between. Germline V gene sequence: CDR1 LNHNV, CDR2 YYDKDF (reference sequence). This CDR3 spans 15 amino acids. The CDR3 DNA reads TGTGCCACCAGCAGGGACCTAACGGCTAATGAAAAACTGTTTTTT. Residues: CATSRDLTANEKLFF. Full variable domain (rest looked up from reference TRBV15 and TRBJ1-4): DAMVIQNPRYQVTQFGKPVTLSCSQTLNHNVMYWYQQKSSQAPKLLFHYYDKDFNNEADTPDNFQSRRPNTSFCFLDIRSPGLGDTAMYLCATSRDLTANEKLFFGSGTQLSVL.

The V call is TRBV4-3, the J call TRBJ2-6; 7 bases are a match to TRBD1. V shed 3 bases and J 0 bases; nucleotides not matched to a gene: 2. Germline loops: CDR1 LGHNA, CDR2 YSLEER. The CDR3 length is 16 residues. CDR3 coding DNA: TGCGCCAGCAGCCAGACAGGGTTCTCTGGGGCCAACGTCCTGACTTTC. The encoded protein is CASSQTGFSGANVLTF.

This clonotype was counted a few times. In DNA form, the CDR3 reads TGCGCCAGCAGCCCCCGGACAGCGAGCACTGAAGCTTTCTTT. Protein sequence: CASSPRTASTEAFF. The gene calls are TRBV5-1 and TRBJ1-1, with a weak D call TRBD1 (6 bases). Germline-derived CDR1 and CDR2 are SGHRS and YFSETQ. The CDR3 covers 14 residues. Deletions cut 4 bases from V and 4 bases from J, with 14 bases between.

The chain combines TRBV11-2 with TRBJ2-7, with 10 nucleotides matching TRBD2. The CDR3 runs 15 residues. Germline V gene data show CDR1 as SGHAT and CDR2 as FQNNGV. V was pared by 0 bases and J by 3 bases, with 2 bases of the junction left unmatched. The CDR3 coding sequence is TGTGCCAGCAGCTTAGAACTAGCGGGGAGCTACGAGCAGTACTTC. This encodes CASSLELAGSYEQYF.

CDR3 DNA sequence: TGTGCCAGCAGCGGAGGGGAAATGGGAGAGAATGTATATACGCAGTATTTT. Protein: CASSGGEMGENVYTQYF. V and J are TRBV9 and TRBJ2-3; tentatively, D is TRBD1 or TRBD2 (5 bases each). Germline CDR1 reads SGDLS; CDR2 reads YYNGEE. The CDR3 has 17 residues. Trimming left V 3 bases short and J 7 bases short, with 24 bases between.

The sample holds a few counts of this clonotype. V usage is TRBV27 and J usage is TRBJ2-1; 7 positions agree with TRBD1. J gave up 4 bases and V 1 base, and 13 bases lay outside the gene matches. The CDR3 loop spans 18 amino acids. Germline CDR1 and CDR2: MNHEY and SMNVEV (reference sequence). The CDR3 protein is CASSLFGGEGAEYNEQFF. The DNA of the CDR3 is TGTGCCAGCAGTTTATTCGGCGGCGAGGGGGCGGAATACAATGAGCAGTTCTTC.

In nucleotides, the CDR3 is TGTGCCAGCAGCCAGGGGGGGGCGACCCCTTACGAGCAGTACTTC. This translates into CASSQGGATPYEQYF. The genes are TRBV3-1 and TRBJ2-7, with a possible D match to TRBD2 (7 bases). The V gene lost 3 bases and the J gene lost 4 bases, with 16 bases spanning the gap. The CDR3 length is 15 residues. Germline CDR1 LGHDT, CDR2 YNNKEL (reference sequence).

The V call is TRBV7-6, the J call TRBJ2-3, with a tentative D call TRBD1 (5 bases). CDR1 SGHVS and CDR2 FNYEAQ come from the germline V gene. The CDR3 is 14 amino acids. V lost 1 base, J lost 5 bases, and 10 bases lay in between. CDR3 residues: CASSLVGQGDTQYF. The DNA for the CDR3 is TGTGCCAGCAGCTTAGTTGGACAAGGAGATACGCAGTATTTT.

V gene TRBV4-1 combines with J gene TRBJ2-1, with TRBD2 as a possible D gene (6 bases). The V and J ends lost 0 bases and 0 bases respectively, with 18 bases between them. CDR3 length: 19 residues. Looked up from germline, CDR1 is MGHRA and CDR2 is YSYEKL. CDR3 loop: CASSQEPFLAQLSYNEQFF. As DNA, the CDR3 is TGCGCCAGCAGCCAAGAGCCTTTTCTAGCGCAGCTCTCCTACAATGAGCAGTTCTTC.

This sequence joins TRBV20-1 and TRBJ1-1; possible D gene TRBD1, 6 bases. Germline-derived CDR1 and CDR2 are DFQATT and SNEGSKA (reference sequence). The CDR3 is 12 residues long. V lost 7 bases and J lost 3, with 12 bases in between. CDR3 residues: CSGTVTYTEAFF. The CDR3 nucleotides read TGCAGTGGGACAGTTACTTACACTGAAGCTTTCTTT.

This chain uses TRBV5-6 with TRBJ2-3; 8 bases match TRBD2. With V trimmed by 4 bases and J by 2 bases, 12 bases remained unmatched. The CDR3 totals 17 residues. CDR1 SGHDT and CDR2 YYEEEE come from the germline V gene. The CDR3 nucleotides read TGTGCCAGCAGCCCCTCGCCGGGAGGGCCGACCACAGATACGCAGTATTTT. It specifies CASSPSPGGPTTDTQYF.

The table lists this clonotype with many counts. The rearrangement links TRBV7-2 to TRBJ1-1; no clear D gene. This CDR3 has 15 residues. Germline CDR1 reads SGHTA; CDR2 reads FQGNSA. V lost 7 bases to trimming and J lost 1 base, with 16 bases between them. This CDR3 is CASTNIWESNTEAFF. DNA of the CDR3: TGTGCCAGCACCAACATATGGGAATCGAACACTGAAGCTTTCTTT.

Ten or more counts support this clonotype. A junction end diverges from the germline sequence, so it may reflect a read error. The chain links TRBV19 to TRBJ2-2; D remains ambiguous. This CDR3 contains 14 residues. CDR1 and CDR2 from the germline V gene are LNHDA and SQIVND (reference sequence). The CDR3 spells CASNIVLGTGELFF. In DNA, the CDR3 is TGTGCCAGTAATATAGTCCTCGGCACCGGGGAGCTGTTTTTT.

This clonotype was seen a few times. V is TRBV5-1 and J is TRBJ2-1, with 9 bases identical to TRBD1. The CDR3 loop spans 15 amino acids. V gave up 4 bases and J gave up 10 bases; unmatched junction bases: 12. Looked up from germline, CDR1 is SGHRS and CDR2 is YFSETQ. The CDR3 spells CASSPGTGPIGEQFF. For the CDR3, the DNA is TGCGCCAGCAGCCCCGGGACAGGGCCGATAGGGGAGCAGTTCTTC.

This clonotype was picked up a small number of times. The chain recombines TRBV7-9 with TRBJ2-3, with 14 bases lining up with TRBD2. J lost 6 bases, V lost 5 bases, and 10 bases had no gene match. The CDR3 is made up of 17 amino acids. Looked up from germline, CDR1 is SEHNR and CDR2 is FQNEAQ (reference sequence). The CDR3 region has the DNA TGTGCCAGCAGCCCCGGACTAGCGGGAGGACCCTCGGATACGCAGTATTTT. This sequence encodes CASSPGLAGGPSDTQYF.

This clonotype has a count of ten or more. The junction departs from germline at one end; a sequencing error may be responsible. The chain links TRBV29-1 to TRBJ2-7, with D perhaps matching TRBD1 or TRBD2 (5 bases each). From germline, CDR1 is SQVTM and CDR2 ANQGSEA. CDR3 length: 16 residues. The CDR3 here is CSVDSLRRGASSEQYF. Here the CDR3 DNA reads TGCAGCGTTGATAGTCTGCGACGGGGCGCTTCCTCCGAGCAGTACTTC.

This clonotype was recorded many times. The genes are TRBV20-1 and TRBJ2-7; 12 bases fit TRBD2. Germline V gene data show CDR1 as DFQATT and CDR2 as SNEGSKA (reference sequence). The V segment lost 1 base and the J segment 3 bases; nucleotides outside the gene matches: 4. The CDR3 totals 15 residues. The CDR3 loop reads CSARARLAGVYEQYF. The CDR3 DNA reads as TGCAGTGCTAGAGCTCGACTAGCGGGAGTCTACGAGCAGTACTTC.

At least ten counts were recorded for this clonotype. CDR3 bases: TGTGCCTGGAGTGTACGTGGGAAACATTCACCCCTCCACTTT. Amino acid sequence: CAWSVRGKHSPLHF. This rearrangement joins TRBV30 to TRBJ1-6, with D uncertain. Germline CDR1 and CDR2: GTSNPN and SVGIG (reference sequence). Trimming shortened V by 0 bases and J by 8 bases, and 11 bases separated the two germline ends. The CDR3 is 14 amino acids.

This chain connects TRBV28 to TRBJ1-6; D not certain. The CDR3 has 16 residues. Trimming took off 8 bases at V and 4 bases at J, with 18 bases between the two ends. Germline-derived CDR1 and CDR2 are MDHEN and SYDVKM. CDR3 DNA: TGTGCCAGCGGAGGAGAGACTAACTATTATAATTCACCCCTCCACTTT. Amino acids: CASGGETNYYNSPLHF.